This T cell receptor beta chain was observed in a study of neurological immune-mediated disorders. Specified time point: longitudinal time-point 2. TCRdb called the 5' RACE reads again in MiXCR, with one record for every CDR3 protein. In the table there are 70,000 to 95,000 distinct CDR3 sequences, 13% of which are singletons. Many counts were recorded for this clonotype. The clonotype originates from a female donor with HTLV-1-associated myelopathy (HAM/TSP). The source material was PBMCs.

The CDR3 sequence: CASSYGQGARGYTF. The CDR3 bases are TGTGCCAGCAGCTACGGACAGGGGGCAAGGGGCTACACCTTC. The chain combines TRBV28 with TRBJ1-2, with 11 nucleotides matching TRBD1. The junction had 8 bases not matched to a gene; V was cut back by 6 bases and J by 8 bases. In germline, CDR1 is MDHEN, CDR2 SYDVKM. This CDR3 is built from 14 residues.